This TCR beta chain was identified in a study of response to subunit inactivated influenza vaccine. MiXCR, applied by TCRdb to the RT-PCR reads, yields one record per CDR3 protein. This sample yields roughly 760,000 distinct CDR3 sequences, of which around 20% are seen a single time; 9.5% to 13% belongs to the top ten. Germline values: CDR1 MNHEY, CDR2 SMNVEV (reference sequence). The CDR3 has 15 amino acids. The germline V and J ends were trimmed by 8 bases and 1 base, with 16 bases remaining between them. This receptor was obtained from a man aged 50-59 years who received an inactivated influenza vaccine. The chain combines TRBV27 with TRBJ2-3; the D is unclear. The sequencing used PBMCs from blood, collected roughly 5 days after vaccination. The CDR3 DNA sequence: TGTGCCAGCGCCTTCGGGCCCTCTGGCACAGATACGCAGTATTTT. This codes for CASAFGPSGTDTQYF.